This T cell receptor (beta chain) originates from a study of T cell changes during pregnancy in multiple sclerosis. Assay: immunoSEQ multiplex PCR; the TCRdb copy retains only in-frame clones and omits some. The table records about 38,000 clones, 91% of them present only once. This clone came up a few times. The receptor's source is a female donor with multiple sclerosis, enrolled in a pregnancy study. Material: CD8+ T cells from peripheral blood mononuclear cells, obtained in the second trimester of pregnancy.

The CDR3 DNA follows: TGCGCCAGCAGCCAAGAAGCGGGAGGGCCAGGGGATACGCAGTATTTT. It is translated as CASSQEAGGPGDTQYF. The chain is built from TRBV4-1 and TRBJ2-3, with TRBD2 identical over 10 bases. With 0 bases clipped from V and 6 bases from J, the junction kept 6 bases outside the gene matches. Germline assignment: CDR1 MGHRA and CDR2 YSYEKL. The CDR3 extends over 16 amino acids.